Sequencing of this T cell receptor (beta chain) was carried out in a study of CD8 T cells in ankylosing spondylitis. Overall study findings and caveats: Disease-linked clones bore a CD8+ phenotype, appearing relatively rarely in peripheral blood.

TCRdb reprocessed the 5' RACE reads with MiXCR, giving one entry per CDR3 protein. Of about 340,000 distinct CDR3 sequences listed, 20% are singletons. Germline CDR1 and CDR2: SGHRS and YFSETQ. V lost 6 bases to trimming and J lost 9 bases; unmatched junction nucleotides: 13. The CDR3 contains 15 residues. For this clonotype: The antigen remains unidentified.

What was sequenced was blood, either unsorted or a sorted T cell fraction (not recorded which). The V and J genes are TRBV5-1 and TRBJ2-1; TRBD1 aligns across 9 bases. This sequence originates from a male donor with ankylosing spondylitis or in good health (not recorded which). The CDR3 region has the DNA TGCGCCAGCATGCCAGGTGGGACAGGGCTTAGTGAGCAGTTCTTC. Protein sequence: CASMPGGTGLSEQFF.